This T cell receptor (beta chain) came from a study of T cell responses to AZD1222 COVID-19 vaccine. Broader study findings: Rises in breadth and depth of Spike-specific TCRs came after two AZD1222 doses. Clonal diversity was possibly underestimated, and white British individuals and females predominated among donors. Reports say nearly half of spike-specific TCRs go after unmutated variant regions. At 160-218 and 743-854, vaccine-associated CD4 TCRs were dominant, and they spanned spike.

Method: immunoSEQ multiplex PCR; TCRdb's copy keeps in-frame clones and lacks some. The data show 140,000 to 150,000 clones, with about 92% seen just once and roughly an eighth held by the top ten. Remarks on this clone: No antigen is known for it.

From germline, CDR1 is MNHEY and CDR2 SMNVEV (reference sequence). The V and J ends lost 2 bases and 4 bases, in that order; junction bases with no gene match: 9. This CDR3 contains 16 residues. The TCR sequence derives from an adult who had recovered from COVID-19. The gene calls are TRBV27 and TRBJ1-1; 8 bases are a match to TRBD1. The source material was peripheral blood, sampled after recovery from COVID-19. CDR3 DNA sequence: TGTGCCAGCAGTTTACAGCAGGGGGCGCGGGGCACTGAAGCTTTCTTT. Protein sequence: CASSLQQGARGTEAFF.